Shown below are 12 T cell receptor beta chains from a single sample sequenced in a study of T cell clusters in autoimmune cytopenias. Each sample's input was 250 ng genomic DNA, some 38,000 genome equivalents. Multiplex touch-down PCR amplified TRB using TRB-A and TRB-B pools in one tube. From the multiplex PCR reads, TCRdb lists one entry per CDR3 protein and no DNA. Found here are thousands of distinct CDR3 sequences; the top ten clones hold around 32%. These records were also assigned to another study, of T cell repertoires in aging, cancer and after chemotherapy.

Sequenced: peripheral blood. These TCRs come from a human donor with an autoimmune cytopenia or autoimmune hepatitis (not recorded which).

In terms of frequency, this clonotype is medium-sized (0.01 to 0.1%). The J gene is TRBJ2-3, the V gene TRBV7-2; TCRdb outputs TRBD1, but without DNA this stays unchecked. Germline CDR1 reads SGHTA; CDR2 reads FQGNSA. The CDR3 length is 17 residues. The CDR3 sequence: CASSLVGGGAFTDTQYF. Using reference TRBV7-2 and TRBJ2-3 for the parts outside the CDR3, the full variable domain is GAGVSQSPSNKVTEKGKDVELRCDPISGHTALYWYRQSLGQGLEFLIYFQGNSAPDKSGLPSDRFSAERTGGSVSTLTIQRTQQEDSAVYLCASSLVGGGAFTDTQYFGPGTRLTVL.

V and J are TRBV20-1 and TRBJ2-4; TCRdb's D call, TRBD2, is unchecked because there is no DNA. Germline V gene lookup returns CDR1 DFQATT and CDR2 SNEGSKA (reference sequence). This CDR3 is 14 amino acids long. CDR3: CSAVAGDPKNIQYF.

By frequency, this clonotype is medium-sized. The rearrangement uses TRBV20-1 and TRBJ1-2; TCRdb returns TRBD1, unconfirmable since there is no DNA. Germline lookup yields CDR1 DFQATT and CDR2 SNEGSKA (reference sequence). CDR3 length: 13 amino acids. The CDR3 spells CSAGTPGDYGYTF.

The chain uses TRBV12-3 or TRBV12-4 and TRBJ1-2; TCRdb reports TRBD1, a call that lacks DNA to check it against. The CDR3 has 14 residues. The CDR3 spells CASRVYRGDYGYTF.

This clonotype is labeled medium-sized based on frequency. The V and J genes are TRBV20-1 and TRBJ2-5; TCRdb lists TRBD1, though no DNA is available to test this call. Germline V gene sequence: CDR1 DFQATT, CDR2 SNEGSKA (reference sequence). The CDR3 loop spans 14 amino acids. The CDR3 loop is CSARPTGGRETQYF.

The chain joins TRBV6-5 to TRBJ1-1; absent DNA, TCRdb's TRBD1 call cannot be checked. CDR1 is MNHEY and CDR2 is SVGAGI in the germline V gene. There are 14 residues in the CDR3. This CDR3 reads CASSYSQGATEAFF.

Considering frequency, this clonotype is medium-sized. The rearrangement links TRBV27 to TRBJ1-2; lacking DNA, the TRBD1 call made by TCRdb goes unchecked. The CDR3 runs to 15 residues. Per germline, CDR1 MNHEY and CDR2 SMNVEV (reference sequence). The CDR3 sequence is CASSFRQGQSYGYTF.

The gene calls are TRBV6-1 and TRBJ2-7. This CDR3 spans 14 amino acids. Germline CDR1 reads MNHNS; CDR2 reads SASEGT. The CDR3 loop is CASSETKGLYEQYF.

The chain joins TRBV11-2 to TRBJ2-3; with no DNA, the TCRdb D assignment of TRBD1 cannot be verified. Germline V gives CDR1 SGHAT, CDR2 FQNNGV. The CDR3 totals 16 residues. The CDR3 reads CASSSTGQGERDTQYF.

The CDR3 here is CASSSTGLSGNTIYF. The chain combines TRBV5-1 with TRBJ1-3; TCRdb gives TRBD1 as the D gene, but with no DNA this cannot be confirmed. Germline assignment: CDR1 SGHRS and CDR2 YFSETQ. The CDR3 length is 15 residues.

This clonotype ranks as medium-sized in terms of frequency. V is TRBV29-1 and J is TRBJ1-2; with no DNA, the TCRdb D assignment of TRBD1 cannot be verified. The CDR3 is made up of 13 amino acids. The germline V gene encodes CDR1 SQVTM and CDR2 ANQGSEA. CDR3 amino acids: CSVAPDRANGYTF.

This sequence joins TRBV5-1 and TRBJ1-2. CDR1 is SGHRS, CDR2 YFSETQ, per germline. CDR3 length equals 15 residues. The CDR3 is CASSPGSGSNYGYTF. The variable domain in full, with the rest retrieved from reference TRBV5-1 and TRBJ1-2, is KAGVTQTPRYLIKTRGQQVTLSCSPISGHRSVSWYQQTPGQGLQFLFEYFSETQRNKGNFPGRFSGRQFSNSRSEMNVSTLELGDSALYLCASSPGSGSNYGYTFGSGTRLTVV.